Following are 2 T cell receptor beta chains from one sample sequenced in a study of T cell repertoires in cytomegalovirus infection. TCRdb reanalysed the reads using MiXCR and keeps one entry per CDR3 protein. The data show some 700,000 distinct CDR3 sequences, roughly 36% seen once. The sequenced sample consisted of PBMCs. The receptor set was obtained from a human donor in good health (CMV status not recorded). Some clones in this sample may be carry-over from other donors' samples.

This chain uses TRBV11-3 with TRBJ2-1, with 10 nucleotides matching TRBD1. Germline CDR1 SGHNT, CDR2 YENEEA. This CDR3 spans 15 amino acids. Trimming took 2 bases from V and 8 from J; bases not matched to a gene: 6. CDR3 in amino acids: CASSLRGDRGYEQFF. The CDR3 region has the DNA TGTGCCAGCAGCTTAAGGGGGGACAGGGGTTATGAGCAGTTCTTC.

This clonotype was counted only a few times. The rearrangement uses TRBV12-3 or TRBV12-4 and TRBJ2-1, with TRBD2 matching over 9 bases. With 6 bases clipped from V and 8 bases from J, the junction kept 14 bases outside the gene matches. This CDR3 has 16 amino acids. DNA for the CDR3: TGTGCCAGCAGGGGAGGGGACGAGCGGGGGGTCCATGAGCAGTTCTTC. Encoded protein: CASRGGDERGVHEQFF.